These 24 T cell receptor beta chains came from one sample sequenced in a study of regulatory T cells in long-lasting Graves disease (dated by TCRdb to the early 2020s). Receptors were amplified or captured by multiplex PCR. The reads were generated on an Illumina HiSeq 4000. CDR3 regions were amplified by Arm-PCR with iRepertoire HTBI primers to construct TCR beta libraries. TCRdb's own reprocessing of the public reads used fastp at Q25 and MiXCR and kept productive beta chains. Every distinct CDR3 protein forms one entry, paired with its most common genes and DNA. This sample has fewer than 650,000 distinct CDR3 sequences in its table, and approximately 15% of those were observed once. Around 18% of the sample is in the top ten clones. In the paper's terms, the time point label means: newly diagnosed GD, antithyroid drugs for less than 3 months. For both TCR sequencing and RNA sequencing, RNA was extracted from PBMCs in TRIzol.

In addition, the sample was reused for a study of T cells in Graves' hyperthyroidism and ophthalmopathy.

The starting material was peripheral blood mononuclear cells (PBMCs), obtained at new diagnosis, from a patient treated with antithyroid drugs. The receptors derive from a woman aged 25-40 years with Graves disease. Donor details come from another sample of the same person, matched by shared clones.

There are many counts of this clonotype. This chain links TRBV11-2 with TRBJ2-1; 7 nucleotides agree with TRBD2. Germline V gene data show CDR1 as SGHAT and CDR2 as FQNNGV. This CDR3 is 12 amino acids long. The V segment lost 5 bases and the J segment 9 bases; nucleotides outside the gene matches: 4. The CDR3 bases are TGTGCCAGCAGCCCCTGGGGGGGTGAGCAGTTCTTC. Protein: CASSPWGGEQFF.

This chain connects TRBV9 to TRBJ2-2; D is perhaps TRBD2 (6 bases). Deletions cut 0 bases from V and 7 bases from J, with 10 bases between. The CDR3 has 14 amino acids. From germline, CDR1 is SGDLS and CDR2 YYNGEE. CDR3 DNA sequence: TGTGCCAGCAGCGTAGATAGGAGGGTCGGGGAGCTGTTTTTT. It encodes CASSVDRRVGELFF.

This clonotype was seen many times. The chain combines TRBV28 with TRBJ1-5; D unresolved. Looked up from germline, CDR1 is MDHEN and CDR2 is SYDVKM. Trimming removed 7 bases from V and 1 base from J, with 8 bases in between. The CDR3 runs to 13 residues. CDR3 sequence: CASIGGSNQPQHF. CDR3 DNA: TGTGCCAGCATCGGCGGAAGCAATCAGCCCCAGCATTTT.

The CDR3 sequence is CAWPGGYGYTF. DNA for the CDR3: TGTGCCTGGCCAGGGGGCTATGGCTACACCTTC. The chain links TRBV30 to TRBJ1-2; 7 positions match TRBD1. CDR1 is GTSNPN and CDR2 is SVGIG in the germline V gene (reference sequence). Losses at the gene ends were 5 bases for V and 4 bases for J; bases not matched to a gene: 1. The CDR3 loop spans 11 amino acids.

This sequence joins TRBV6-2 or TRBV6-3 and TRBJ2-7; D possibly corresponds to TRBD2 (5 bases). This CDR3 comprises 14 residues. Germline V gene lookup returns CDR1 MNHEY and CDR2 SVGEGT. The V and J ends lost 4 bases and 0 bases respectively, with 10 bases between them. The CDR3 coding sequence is TGTGCCAGCAGTTCCTTACTAGTCTCCTACGAGCAGTACTTC. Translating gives CASSSLLVSYEQYF.

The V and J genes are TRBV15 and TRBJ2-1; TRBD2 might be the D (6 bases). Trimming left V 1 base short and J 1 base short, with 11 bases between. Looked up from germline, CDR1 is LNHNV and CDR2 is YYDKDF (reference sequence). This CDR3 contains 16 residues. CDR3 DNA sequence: TGTGCCACCAGCAGAGGCGGGGATTTTTCCTACAATGAGCAGTTCTTC. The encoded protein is CATSRGGDFSYNEQFF.

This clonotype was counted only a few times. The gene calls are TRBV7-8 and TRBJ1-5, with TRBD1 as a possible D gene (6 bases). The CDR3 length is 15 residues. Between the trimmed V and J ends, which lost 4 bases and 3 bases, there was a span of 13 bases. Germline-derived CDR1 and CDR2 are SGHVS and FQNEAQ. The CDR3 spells CASSSNRENNQPQHF. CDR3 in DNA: TGTGCCAGCAGCTCCAACAGGGAAAACAATCAGCCCCAGCATTTT.

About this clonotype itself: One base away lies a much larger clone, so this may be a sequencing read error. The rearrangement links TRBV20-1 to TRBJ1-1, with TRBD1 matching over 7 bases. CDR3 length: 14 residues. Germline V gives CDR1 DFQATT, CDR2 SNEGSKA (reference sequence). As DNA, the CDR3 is TGCAGTGCTAGAGAGGCTACAGGGGTCACTGAAGCTTCCTTT. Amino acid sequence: CSAREATGVTEASF.

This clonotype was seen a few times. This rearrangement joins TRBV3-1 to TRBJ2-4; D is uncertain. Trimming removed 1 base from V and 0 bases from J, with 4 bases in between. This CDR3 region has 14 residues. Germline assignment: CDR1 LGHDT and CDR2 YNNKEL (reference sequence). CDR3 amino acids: CASSQAGAKNIQYF. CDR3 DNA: TGTGCCAGCAGCCAAGCCGGAGCCAAAAACATTCAGTACTTC.

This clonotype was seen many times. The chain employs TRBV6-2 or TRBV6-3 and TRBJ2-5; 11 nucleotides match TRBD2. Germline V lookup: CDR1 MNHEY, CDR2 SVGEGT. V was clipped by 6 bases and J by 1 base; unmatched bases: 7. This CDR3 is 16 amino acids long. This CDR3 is CASRIGSGRAQETQYF. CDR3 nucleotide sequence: TGTGCCAGCAGAATCGGTAGCGGGAGGGCCCAAGAGACCCAGTACTTC.

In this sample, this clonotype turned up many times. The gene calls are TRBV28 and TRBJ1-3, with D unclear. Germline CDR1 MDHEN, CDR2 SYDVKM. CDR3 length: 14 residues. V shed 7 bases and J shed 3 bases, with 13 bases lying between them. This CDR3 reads CASISAVFGNTIYF. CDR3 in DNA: TGTGCCAGCATTTCTGCGGTTTTTGGAAACACCATATATTTT.

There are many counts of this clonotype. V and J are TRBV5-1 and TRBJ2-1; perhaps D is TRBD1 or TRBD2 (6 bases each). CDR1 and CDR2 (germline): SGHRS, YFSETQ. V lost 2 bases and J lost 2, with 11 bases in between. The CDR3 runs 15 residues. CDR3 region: CASSFSGAAYNEQFF. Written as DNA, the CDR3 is TGCGCCAGCAGCTTCTCGGGGGCGGCCTACAATGAGCAGTTCTTC.

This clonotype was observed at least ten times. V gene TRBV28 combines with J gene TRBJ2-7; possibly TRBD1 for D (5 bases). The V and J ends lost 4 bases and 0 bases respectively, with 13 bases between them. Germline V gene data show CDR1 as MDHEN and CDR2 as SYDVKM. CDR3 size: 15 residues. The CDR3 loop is CASSSRTPSSYEQYF. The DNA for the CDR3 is TGTGCCAGCAGTTCTAGGACACCTAGCTCCTACGAGCAGTACTTC.

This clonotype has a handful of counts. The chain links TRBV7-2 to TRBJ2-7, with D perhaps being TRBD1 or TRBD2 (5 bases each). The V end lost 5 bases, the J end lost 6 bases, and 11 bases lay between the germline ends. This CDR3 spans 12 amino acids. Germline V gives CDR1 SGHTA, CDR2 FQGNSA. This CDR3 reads CASSPGDREQYF. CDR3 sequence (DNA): TGTGCCAGCAGCCCTGGGGACCGCGAGCAGTACTTC.

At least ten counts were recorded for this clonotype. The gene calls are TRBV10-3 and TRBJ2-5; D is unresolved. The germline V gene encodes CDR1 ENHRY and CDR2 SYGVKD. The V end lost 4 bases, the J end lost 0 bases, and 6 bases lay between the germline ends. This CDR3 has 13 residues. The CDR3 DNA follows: TGTGCCATCAGTGGGCAGGACCAAGAGACCCAGTACTTC. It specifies CAISGQDQETQYF.

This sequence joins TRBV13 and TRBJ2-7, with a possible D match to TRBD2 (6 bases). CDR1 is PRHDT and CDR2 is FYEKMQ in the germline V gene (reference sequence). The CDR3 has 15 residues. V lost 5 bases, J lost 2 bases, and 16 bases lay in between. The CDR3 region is CASSLQTSSAYEQYF. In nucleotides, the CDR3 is TGTGCCAGCAGCCTACAAACTAGCTCGGCCTACGAGCAGTACTTC.

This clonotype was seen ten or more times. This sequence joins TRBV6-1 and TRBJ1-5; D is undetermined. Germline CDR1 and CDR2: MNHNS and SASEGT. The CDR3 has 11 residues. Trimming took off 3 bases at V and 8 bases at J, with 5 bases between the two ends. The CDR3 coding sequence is TGTGCCAGCAGTGAGGAGGAGCCCCAGCATTTT. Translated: CASSEEEPQHF.

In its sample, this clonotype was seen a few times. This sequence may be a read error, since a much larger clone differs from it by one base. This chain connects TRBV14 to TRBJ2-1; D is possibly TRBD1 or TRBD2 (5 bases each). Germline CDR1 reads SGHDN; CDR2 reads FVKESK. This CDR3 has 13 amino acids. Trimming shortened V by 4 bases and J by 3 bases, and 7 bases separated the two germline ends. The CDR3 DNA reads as TGTGCCAGCAGCCGGGACGGCTACAATGAGCAGTTCTTC. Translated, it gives CASSRDGYNEQFF.

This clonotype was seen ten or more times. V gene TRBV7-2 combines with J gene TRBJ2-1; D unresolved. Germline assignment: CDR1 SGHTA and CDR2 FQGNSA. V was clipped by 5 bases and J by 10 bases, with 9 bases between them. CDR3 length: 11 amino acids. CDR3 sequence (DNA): TGTGCCAGCAGCGACTCGGCGGAGCAGTTCTTC. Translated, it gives CASSDSAEQFF.

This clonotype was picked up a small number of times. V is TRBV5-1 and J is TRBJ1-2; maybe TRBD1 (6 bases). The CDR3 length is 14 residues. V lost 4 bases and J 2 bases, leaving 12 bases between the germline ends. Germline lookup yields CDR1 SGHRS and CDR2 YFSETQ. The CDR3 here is CASSRGGENYGYTF. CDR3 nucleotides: TGCGCCAGCAGCAGGGGGGGAGAGAACTATGGCTACACCTTC.

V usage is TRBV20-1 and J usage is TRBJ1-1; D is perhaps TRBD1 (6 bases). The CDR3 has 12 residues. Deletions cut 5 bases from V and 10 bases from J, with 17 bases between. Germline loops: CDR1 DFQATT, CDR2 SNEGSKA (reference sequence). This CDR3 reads CSAGAGVGRAFF. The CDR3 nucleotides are TGCAGTGCTGGGGCAGGGGTGGGCCGAGCTTTCTTT.

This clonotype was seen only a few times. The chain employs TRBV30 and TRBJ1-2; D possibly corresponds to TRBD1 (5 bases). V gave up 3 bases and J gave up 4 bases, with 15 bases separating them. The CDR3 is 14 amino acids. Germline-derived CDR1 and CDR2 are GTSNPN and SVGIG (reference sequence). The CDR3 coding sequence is TGTGCCTGGAGCGTTCTTGGGGCAGTCTATGGCTACACCTTC. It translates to CAWSVLGAVYGYTF. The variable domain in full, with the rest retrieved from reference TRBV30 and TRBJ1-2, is SQTIHQWPATLVQPVGSPLSLECTVEGTSNPNLYWYRQAAGRGLQLLFYSVGIGQISSEVPQNLSASRPQDRQFILSSKKLLLSDSGFYLCAWSVLGAVYGYTFGSGTRLTVV.

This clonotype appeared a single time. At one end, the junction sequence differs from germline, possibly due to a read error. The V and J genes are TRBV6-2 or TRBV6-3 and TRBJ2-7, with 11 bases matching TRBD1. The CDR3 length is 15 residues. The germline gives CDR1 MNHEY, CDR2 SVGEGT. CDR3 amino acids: CASSLRDRGTYERYF. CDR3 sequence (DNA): TGTGCCAGCAGCCTCCGGGACAGGGGGACCTACGAGCGGTACTTC.

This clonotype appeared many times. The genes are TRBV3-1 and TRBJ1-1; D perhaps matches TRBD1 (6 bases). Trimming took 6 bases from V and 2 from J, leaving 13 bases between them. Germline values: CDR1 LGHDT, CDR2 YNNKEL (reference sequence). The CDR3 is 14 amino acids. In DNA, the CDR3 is TGTGCCAGCAGTCGCAGGGGTTATAACACTGAAGCTTTCTTT. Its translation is CASSRRGYNTEAFF.